This TCR beta chain came from a study of T-cell reconstitution after alpha-beta-depleted transplantation in children. Unique molecular identifiers were used to barcode this TCRbeta library. Using its own MiXCR run on the PCR reads, TCRdb lists one record per CDR3 protein. The table shows around 490,000 distinct CDR3 sequences, with about 10% occurring only once. CDR3 length: 18 residues. Trimming took 5 bases from V and 1 from J; bases not matched to a gene: 14. The germline V gene has CDR1 ENHRY and CDR2 SYGVKD. Study results and limitations: About two months after transplant, alpha-beta T cells reportedly came from several hundred expanded graft clones. There were some patients whose high TCRbeta diversity at day 60 came from surviving recipient T cells and thymic progenitors. A year post-transplant, T-cell counts and diversity derived mostly from newly produced T cells.

Only one count was recorded for this clonotype. Its antigen is unknown. The rearrangement joins TRBV10-3 to TRBJ1-5; TRBD1 matches at 7 bases. Sequenced material: PBMCs, mostly from graft donor cells, taken 180 days after TCRalphabeta/CD19-depleted stem cell transplant. The source is a female patient aged 2 to 10 who had a stem cell transplant for aplastic anemia, so the T cells may come from the graft donor. The DNA of the CDR3 is TGTGCCATCAGTTTCCGACAGGGCCGCGTTATAAGCAATCAGCCCCAGCATTTT. Translating it yields CAISFRQGRVISNQPQHF.